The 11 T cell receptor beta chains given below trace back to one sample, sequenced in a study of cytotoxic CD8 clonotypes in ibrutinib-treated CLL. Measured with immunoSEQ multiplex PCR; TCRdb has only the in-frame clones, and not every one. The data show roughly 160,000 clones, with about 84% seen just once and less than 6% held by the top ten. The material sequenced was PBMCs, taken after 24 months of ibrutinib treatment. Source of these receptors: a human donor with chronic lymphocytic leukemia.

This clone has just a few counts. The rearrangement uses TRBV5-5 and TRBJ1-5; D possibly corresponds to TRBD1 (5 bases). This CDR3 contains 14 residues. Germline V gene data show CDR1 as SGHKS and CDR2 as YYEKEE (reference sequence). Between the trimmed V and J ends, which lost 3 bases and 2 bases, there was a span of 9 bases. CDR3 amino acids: CASSSQGGNQPQHF. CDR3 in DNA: TGTGCCAGCAGCTCCCAGGGTGGCAATCAGCCCCAGCATTTT. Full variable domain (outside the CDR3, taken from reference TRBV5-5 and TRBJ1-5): DAGVTQSPTHLIKTRGQQVTLRCSPISGHKSVSWYQQVLGQGPQFIFQYYEKEERGRGNFPDRFSARQFPNYSSELNVNALLLGDSALYLCASSSQGGNQPQHFGDGTRLSIL.

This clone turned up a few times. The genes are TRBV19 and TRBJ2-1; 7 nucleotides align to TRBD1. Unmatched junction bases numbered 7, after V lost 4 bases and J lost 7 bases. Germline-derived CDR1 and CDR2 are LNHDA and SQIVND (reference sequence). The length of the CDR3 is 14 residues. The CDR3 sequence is CASSNNRGGNEQFF. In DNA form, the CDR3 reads TGTGCCAGTAGTAACAACAGGGGTGGTAATGAGCAGTTCTTC.

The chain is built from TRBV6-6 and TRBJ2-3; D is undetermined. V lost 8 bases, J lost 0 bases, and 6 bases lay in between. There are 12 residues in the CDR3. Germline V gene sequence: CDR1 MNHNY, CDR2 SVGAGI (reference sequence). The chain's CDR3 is CASEDSTDTQYF. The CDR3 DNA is TGTGCCAGCGAGGACAGCACAGATACGCAGTATTTT.

DNA for the CDR3: TGTGCCAGCAGCCCCGGGACCTATGTGGGCTACACCTTC. Residues: CASSPGTYVGYTF. The rearrangement links TRBV7-2 to TRBJ1-2; the D gene is possibly TRBD1 (5 bases). CDR3 length: 13 residues. V lost 5 bases to trimming and J lost 8 bases, with 15 bases between them. The germline gives CDR1 SGHTA, CDR2 FQGNSA.

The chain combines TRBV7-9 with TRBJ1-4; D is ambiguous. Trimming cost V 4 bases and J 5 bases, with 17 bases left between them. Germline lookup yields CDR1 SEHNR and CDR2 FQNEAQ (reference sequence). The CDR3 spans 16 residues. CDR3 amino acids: CASSYNHASRNEKLFF. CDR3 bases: TGTGCCAGCAGCTACAATCACGCATCCAGAAATGAAAAACTGTTTTTT.

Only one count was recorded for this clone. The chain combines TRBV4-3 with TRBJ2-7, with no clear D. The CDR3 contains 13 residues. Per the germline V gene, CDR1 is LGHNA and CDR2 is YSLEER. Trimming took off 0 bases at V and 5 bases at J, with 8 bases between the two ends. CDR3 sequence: CASSQDLAHEQYF. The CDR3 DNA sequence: TGCGCCAGCAGCCAAGATTTAGCCCACGAGCAGTACTTC.

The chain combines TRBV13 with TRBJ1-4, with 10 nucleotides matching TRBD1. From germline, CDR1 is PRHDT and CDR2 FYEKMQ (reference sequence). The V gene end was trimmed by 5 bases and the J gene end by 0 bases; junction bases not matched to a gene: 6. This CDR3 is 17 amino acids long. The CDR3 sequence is CASSERTGGATNEKLFF. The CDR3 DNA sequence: TGTGCCAGCAGCGAAAGGACAGGGGGAGCAACTAATGAAAAACTGTTTTTT.

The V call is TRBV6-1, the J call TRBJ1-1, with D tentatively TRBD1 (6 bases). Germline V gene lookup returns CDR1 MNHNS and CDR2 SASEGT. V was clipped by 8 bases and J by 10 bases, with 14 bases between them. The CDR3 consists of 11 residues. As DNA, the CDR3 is TGTGCCAGCGTCAGGGGTTGGGGAGCTTTCTTT. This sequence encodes CASVRGWGAFF.

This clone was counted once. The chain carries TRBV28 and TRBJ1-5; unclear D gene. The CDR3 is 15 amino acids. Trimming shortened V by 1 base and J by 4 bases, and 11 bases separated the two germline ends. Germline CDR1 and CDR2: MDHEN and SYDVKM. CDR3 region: CASSLSAISNQPQHF. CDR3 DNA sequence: TGTGCCAGCAGTTTATCCGCGATATCAAATCAGCCCCAGCATTTT.

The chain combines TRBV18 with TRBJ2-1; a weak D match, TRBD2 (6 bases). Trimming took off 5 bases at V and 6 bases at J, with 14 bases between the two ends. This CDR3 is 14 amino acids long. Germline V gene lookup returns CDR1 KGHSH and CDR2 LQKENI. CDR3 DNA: TGTGCCAGCTCAAGATTAGCGGACTTCAATGAGCAGTTCTTC. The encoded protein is CASSRLADFNEQFF.

CDR3: CASSYAGQGETQYF. The DNA for the CDR3 is TGTGCCAGCAGTTACGCGGGACAGGGAGAGACCCAGTACTTC. The V and J genes are TRBV6-5 and TRBJ2-5; 9 nucleotides align to TRBD1. The CDR3 is 14 amino acids. The germline V gene encodes CDR1 MNHEY and CDR2 SVGAGI. V was clipped by 2 bases and J by 4 bases; unmatched bases: 2.